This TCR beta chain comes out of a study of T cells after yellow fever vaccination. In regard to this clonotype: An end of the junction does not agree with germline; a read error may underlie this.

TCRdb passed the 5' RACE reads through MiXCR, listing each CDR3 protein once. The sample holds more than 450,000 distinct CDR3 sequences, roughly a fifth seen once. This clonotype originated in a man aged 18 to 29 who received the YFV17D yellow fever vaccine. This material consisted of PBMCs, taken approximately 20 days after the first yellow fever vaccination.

CDR3 in amino acids: CASSLDDYRYTF. In nucleotides, the CDR3 is TGTGCCAGCAGTTTGGATGACTATCGCTACACCTTC. The rearrangement uses TRBV12-3 or TRBV12-4 and TRBJ1-2; unclear D gene. The CDR3 runs 12 residues.